This is a list of T cell receptor beta chains from one sample in a study of shared T cell receptors in the human thymus. Here immunoSEQ multiplex PCR was the method, and the copy in TCRdb shows in-frame clones only, minus some. The sample lists about 380,000 clones; about 95% were seen once. Sequencing input: thymocytes. These receptors all stem from a human donor. CDR3s include the opening cysteine and the closing phenylalanine or tryptophan. The D gene is left open where the match is weak. A clone size is listed for some rows: how often the clone was seen (once, few, many), or a class if it is expanded.

d_call,clone_size,j_call,v_call,cdr3_nt,cdr3_aa
TRBD1,NA,TRBJ1-5,TRBV28,TGTGCCAGCAGTTTATTATGGGACAGGGATAGCAATCAGCCCCAGCATTTT,CASSLLWDRDSNQPQHF
TRBD2,NA,TRBJ2-1,TRBV4-1,TGCGCCAGCAGCCCGGGGACTAGCGAGTGGGATGAGCAGTTCTTC,CASSPGTSEWDEQFF
NA,NA,TRBJ2-5,TRBV5-1,TGCGCCAGCAGCTTGGGGGCGTACCAAGAGACCCAGTACTTC,CASSLGAYQETQYF
NA,NA,TRBJ2-7,TRBV7-2,TGTGCCAGCACCCCCGGGCCCGGGAGTATGTACGAGCAGTACTTC,CASTPGPGSMYEQYF
TRBD2,NA,TRBJ2-2,TRBV6-1,TGTGCCAGTACTAGCGGGATGGGCGCCGGGGAGCTGTTTTTT,CASTSGMGAGELFF
NA,NA,TRBJ1-2,TRBV9,TGTGCCAGCAGCGTAGTCCCCTTCAGAAGGGCTAACTATGGCTACACCTTC,CASSVVPFRRANYGYTF
TRBD1,NA,TRBJ1-2,TRBV10-3,TGTGCCATCAGTGAGACAGGGGGGAACAGGGGAATCCTCTATGGCTACACCTTC,CAISETGGNRGILYGYTF
NA,NA,TRBJ2-7,TRBV7-2,TGTGCCAGCAGCTTACTAGGCCTCTACGAGCAGTACTTC,CASSLLGLYEQYF
NA,NA,TRBJ2-2,TRBV7-2,TGTGCCAGCAGCTTAGTGGGTACGAGTGCTAGCGCCACCGGGGAGCTGTTTTTT,CASSLVGTSASATGELFF
NA,NA,TRBJ1-1,TRBV20-1,TGCAGTGCGGGCGTTCCTGAAGCTTTCTTT,CSAGVPEAFF
TRBD1,NA,TRBJ1-4,TRBV11-1,TGTGCCAGCAGCTTACCGGGACAGACCTATGAAAAACTGTTTTTT,CASSLPGQTYEKLFF
NA,once,TRBJ1-2,TRBV18,TGTGCCAGCTCACGGACGGCTGCTCACTATGGCTACACCTTC,CASSRTAAHYGYTF
NA,NA,TRBJ2-2,TRBV28,TGTGCCATCCTATCGCCAGGGGGCGGGAGGACCGGGGAGCTGTTTTTT,CAILSPGGGRTGELFF
NA,NA,TRBJ1-3,TRBV4-1,TGCGCCAGCAGCCACAATCTTCGTTCTGGAAACACCATATATTTT,CASSHNLRSGNTIYF
NA,NA,TRBJ2-7,TRBV29-1,TGCAGCGCCGGGACATTAATGGGAGAGCAGTACTTC,CSAGTLMGEQYF
TRBD1,NA,TRBJ2-5,TRBV5-6,TGTGCCAGCAGCTTGAAGGGGGCACGACAAGAGACCCAGTACTTC,CASSLKGARQETQYF
NA,NA,TRBJ1-1,TRBV5-5,TGTGCCAGCAGCCAGTTCGGGTTTCCCTACACTGAAGCTTTCTTT,CASSQFGFPYTEAFF
NA,NA,TRBJ2-1,TRBV25-1,TGTGCCAGCCGCCAGGGGAGGAATGAGCAGTTCTTC,CASRQGRNEQFF
NA,NA,TRBJ2-7,TRBV19,TGTGCCAGGGCGCGGTCCGAGCAGTACTTC,CARARSEQYF
TRBD2,NA,TRBJ2-3,TRBV19,TGTGCCAGTACTAGCGGGAGGCGATCTAGCACAGATACGCAGTATTTT,CASTSGRRSSTDTQYF